This T cell receptor (beta chain) appears in the sequencing data of a study of blood T cells in healthy people across ages. A second about 7 to 12 cycle PCR used barcoded and J-beta primers. Each of the samples gave a minimum of 2.5 million paired-end reads that contained CDR3. A single record per CDR3 protein comes from TCRdb applying MiXCR to the 5' RACE reads. The sample holds about 1,600,000 distinct CDR3 sequences, around 42% seen once. V was trimmed by 0 bases and J by 5 bases, leaving 12 bases between them. The germline gives CDR1 SGHNT, CDR2 YYREEE (reference sequence). The CDR3 is 14 residues long.

The receptor was derived from a woman under 30 in good health. This rearrangement joins TRBV5-4 to TRBJ2-7, with a possible D match to TRBD2 (5 bases). The source material was blood. The chain's CDR3 is CASSLDRLIDEQYF. The CDR3 bases are TGTGCCAGCAGCTTGGATAGACTAATCGACGAGCAGTACTTC.